A single TCR beta chain is shown here with its context. In the authors' workflow: Amplified reference gene primers provided the basis for estimating nucleated cell counts. Data came from immunoSEQ multiplex PCR; TCRdb stores just in-frame clones and leaves some out. D and trimming were read from the DNA, whereas the V and J calls and clone size are those reported in that table. This sample yields roughly 300,000 clones, of which 85% to 90% are seen a single time; more than 9% belongs to the top ten. Study members were between about 18 and 100 years old and lived in some 26 US regions. Donors in Cohort 3 counted as recovered after two negative PCRs, clearance, or symptom resolution. These data originate in a study of blood T cell repertoires in COVID-19. Study context: The analysed material was cDNA or gDNA that came from T cells, B-cell-depleted T cells, or PBMCs.

The CDR3 has 19 residues. This sequence was found in a woman aged 18 to 35 who had recovered from COVID-19. The chain couples TRBV21-1 to TRBJ1-6; whether TRBD1, the table's D call, matches the DNA was not checked. TRBV21-1 is listed as a pseudogene. The material sequenced was PBMCs or T cells enriched from blood (not recorded which). DNA of the CDR3: TGTGCCAGCAGCAAAGCGCCGGGACAGGGAGTATCCTATAATTCACCCCTCCACTTT. Translated: CASSKAPGQGVSYNSPLHF.